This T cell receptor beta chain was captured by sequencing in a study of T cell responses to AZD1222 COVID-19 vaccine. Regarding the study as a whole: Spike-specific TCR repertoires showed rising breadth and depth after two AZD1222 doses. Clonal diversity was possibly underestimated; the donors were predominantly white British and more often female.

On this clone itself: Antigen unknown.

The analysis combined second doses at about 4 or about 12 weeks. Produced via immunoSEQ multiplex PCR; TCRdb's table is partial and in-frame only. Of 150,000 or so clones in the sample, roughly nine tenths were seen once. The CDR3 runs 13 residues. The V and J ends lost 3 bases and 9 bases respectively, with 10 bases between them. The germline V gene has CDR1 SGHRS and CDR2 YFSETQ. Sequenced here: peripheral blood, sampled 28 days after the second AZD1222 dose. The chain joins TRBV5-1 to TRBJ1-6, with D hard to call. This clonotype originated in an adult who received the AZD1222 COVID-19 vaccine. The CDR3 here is CASSSHSGSPLHF. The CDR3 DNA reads TGCGCCAGCAGCTCCCACTCCGGTTCACCCCTCCACTTT.